One sample yielded the 32 T cell receptor beta chains listed below, sequenced in a study of T cell repertoires in cytomegalovirus infection. For these receptors, no antigen is known. TCRdb processed the reads anew with MiXCR; each CDR3 protein has one entry. The repertoire holds about 920,000 distinct CDR3 sequences, around 32% seen once, with 13% in the top ten. Here the sequenced sample was cultured CD8+ T cells from PBMCs, taken from culture after CMV antigen stimulation. Receptors were obtained from a human donor in good health (CMV status not recorded). Some clones in this sample may be carry-over from other donors' samples.

The CDR3, as DNA: TGTGCCAGCAGCGTAGGGGTTTATGGCTACACCTTC. As protein: CASSVGVYGYTF. The chain couples TRBV9 to TRBJ1-2; D call uncertain. V dropped 0 bases and J dropped 5 bases, with 5 bases sitting between them. Germline loops: CDR1 SGDLS, CDR2 YYNGEE. The CDR3 sequence is 12 residues long.

The rearrangement uses TRBV13 and TRBJ2-5; D is possibly TRBD2 (6 bases). The V end was cut by 3 bases, the J end by 1 base, with 12 bases between. Germline lookup yields CDR1 PRHDT and CDR2 FYEKMQ (reference sequence). The CDR3 length is 15 residues. CDR3 nucleotides: TGTGCCAGCAGCTTCCAAGGGAGGATCCAAGAGACCCAGTACTTC. Its translation is CASSFQGRIQETQYF.

The V call is TRBV28, the J call TRBJ2-3; 10 nucleotides match TRBD2. Germline-derived CDR1 and CDR2 are MDHEN and SYDVKM. The CDR3 totals 17 residues. J lost 2 bases, V lost 7 bases, and 12 bases had no gene match. The CDR3 bases are TGTGCCAGCACCCGCCCTGGGACTAGCGAACTCACAGATACGCAGTATTTT. This sequence encodes CASTRPGTSELTDTQYF.

The rearrangement uses TRBV27 and TRBJ2-3, with TRBD2 matching 7 bases. Losses at the gene ends were 6 bases for V and 2 bases for J; bases not matched to a gene: 8. The V gene's germline CDR1 is MNHEY and CDR2 SMNVEV (reference sequence). This CDR3 contains 15 residues. CDR3 protein: CASSEGGFTTDTQYF. In nucleotides, the CDR3 is TGTGCCAGCAGCGAGGGAGGGTTTACCACAGATACGCAGTATTTT.

This clonotype was observed a handful of times. V and J are TRBV4-1 and TRBJ2-2; D possibly uses TRBD1 or TRBD2 (6 bases each). V was pared by 0 bases and J by 1 base, with 12 bases between. This CDR3 contains 17 residues. Germline V CDR1 and CDR2: MGHRA, YSYEKL. The CDR3 here is CASSQEPGAGNTGELFF. Written as DNA, the CDR3 is TGCGCCAGCAGCCAAGAGCCGGGGGCAGGGAACACCGGGGAGCTGTTTTTT.

On this clonotype: Its ends do not fully match the called genes, so a read error is possible. The chain couples TRBV5-3 to TRBJ1-4; D is ambiguous. TRBV5-3 is reported as an ORF; its role is uncertain. The CDR3 contains 17 residues. The DNA of the CDR3 is TGTACCAGCAGCTTCGTTGGCCTGCCCGCAACTAATGAAAAACTGTTTTTT. It codes for CTSSFVGLPATNEKLFF.

This chain links TRBV7-3 with TRBJ2-7; D is unresolved. The V and J ends lost 5 bases and 2 bases respectively, with 25 bases between them. Germline-derived CDR1 and CDR2 are SGHTA and FQGTGA. The CDR3 is 18 amino acids. The CDR3 loop reads CASSPRSRKYPIPYEQYV. The CDR3 bases are TGTGCCAGCAGCCCTCGGAGTCGGAAGTACCCTATTCCCTACGAGCAGTACGTC.

This clonotype showed up just a few times. The chain links TRBV6-6 to TRBJ2-1; 10 nucleotides align to TRBD2. V trimming: 8 bases; J trimming: 8 bases; junction bases outside the gene matches: 9. The germline gives CDR1 MNHNY, CDR2 SVGAGI (reference sequence). The CDR3 extends over 14 amino acids. The CDR3 region is CASVLAGGLDEQFF. CDR3 coding DNA: TGTGCCAGCGTTTTAGCGGGGGGCCTTGATGAGCAGTTCTTC.

This clonotype has a handful of counts. The genes are TRBV4-1 and TRBJ2-7, with 7 bases lining up with TRBD2. CDR1 MGHRA and CDR2 YSYEKL come from the germline V gene. This CDR3 comprises 15 residues. V trimming: 2 bases; J trimming: 2 bases; junction bases outside the gene matches: 6. The chain's CDR3 is CASSQFGEGPYEQYV. The CDR3 DNA follows: TGCGCCAGCAGCCAATTCGGGGAGGGTCCCTACGAGCAGTACGTC.

This clonotype was seen ten or more times. The gene calls are TRBV4-3 and TRBJ1-2; no reliable D call. This CDR3 is built from 15 residues. Per the germline V gene, CDR1 is LGHNA and CDR2 is YSLEER. Trimming cost V 3 bases and J 1 base, with 12 bases left between them. The CDR3 sequence is CASSQRWADNYGYTF. The DNA for the CDR3 is TGCGCCAGCAGCCAGCGTTGGGCAGATAACTATGGCTACACCTTC.

The CDR3 reads CASSRVTKADYGYTF. CDR3 sequence (DNA): TGTGCCAGTAGTAGGGTTACTAAGGCGGACTATGGCTACACCTTC. V usage is TRBV19 and J usage is TRBJ1-2, with unresolved D. Trimming cost V 4 bases and J 3 bases, with 15 bases left between them. CDR3 length equals 15 residues. Germline CDR1 and CDR2: LNHDA and SQIVND (reference sequence).

The rearrangement links TRBV15 to TRBJ2-7; 7 bases line up with TRBD2. Germline assignment: CDR1 LNHNV and CDR2 YYDKDF (reference sequence). CDR3 length: 14 amino acids. The ends lost 2 bases at V and 6 bases at J; junction bases unmatched: 7. CDR3 DNA: TGTGCCACCAGCAGATTGGGGGGGGGTGGCGAGCAGTACGTC. Its protein is CATSRLGGGGEQYV.

The J gene is TRBJ1-1, the V gene TRBV9, with 9 nucleotides matching TRBD1. V shed 0 bases and J 3 bases; nucleotides not matched to a gene: 6. The germline V gene encodes CDR1 SGDLS and CDR2 YYNGEE. This CDR3 region has 16 residues. In DNA, the CDR3 is TGTGCCAGCAGCGTAGAGGGACAGGGTCTTTACACTGAAGCTTTCTTT. It yields the protein CASSVEGQGLYTEAFF.

This clonotype was detected ten times or more. The chain combines TRBV7-8 with TRBJ2-3; 10 bases are shared with TRBD2. This CDR3 is built from 16 residues. Per the germline V gene, CDR1 is SGHVS and CDR2 is FQNEAQ. V gave up 5 bases and J gave up 3 bases; unmatched junction bases: 8. Here the CDR3 DNA reads TGTGCCAGCAGCCTAACGACTAGCGGGTGGACAGATACGCAGTATTTT. Translation: CASSLTTSGWTDTQYF.

V is TRBV6-6 and J is TRBJ2-5; 12 bases are a match to TRBD1. Germline V lookup: CDR1 MNHNY, CDR2 SVGAGI (reference sequence). The CDR3 is 15 amino acids. V trimming: 6 bases; J trimming: 4 bases; junction bases outside the gene matches: 6. The CDR3 DNA sequence: TGTGCCAGCAGCGTTCCGGGACAGGGGGCAGAGACCCAGTACTTC. It codes for CASSVPGQGAETQYF.

The rearrangement joins TRBV7-9 to TRBJ2-5; D uncertain. The CDR3 has 15 residues. The V gene's germline CDR1 is SEHNR and CDR2 FQNEAQ (reference sequence). V lost 2 bases and J lost 1, with 11 bases in between. CDR3 nucleotide sequence: TGTGCCAGCAGCTTAAAGGATCTAGGCCAAGAGACCCAGTACTTC. It is translated as CASSLKDLGQETQYF.

The chain uses TRBV27 and TRBJ2-6; D gene unclear. The CDR3 extends over 14 amino acids. Germline CDR1 reads MNHEY; CDR2 reads SMNVEV (reference sequence). Deletions cut 5 bases from V and 4 bases from J, with 9 bases between. The CDR3 region is CASSTWSGANVLTF. The CDR3, as DNA: TGTGCCAGCAGTACCTGGTCCGGGGCCAACGTCCTGACTTTC.

The chain combines TRBV11-2 with TRBJ2-7, with 9 bases matching TRBD1. Germline CDR1 is SGHAT and CDR2 is FQNNGV. Losses at the gene ends were 5 bases for V and 3 bases for J; bases not matched to a gene: 8. This CDR3 is 15 amino acids long. The CDR3 reads CASSRGGQGDYEQYV. The CDR3 bases are TGTGCCAGCAGCAGAGGGGGACAGGGAGACTACGAGCAGTACGTC.

The CDR3 coding sequence is TGTGCCAGCAGTTTTCAATTATGGCAGGCGGTTAGCAATCAGCCCCAGCATTTT. It codes for CASSFQLWQAVSNQPQHF. This sequence joins TRBV12-3 or TRBV12-4 and TRBJ1-5; D remains unclear. Trimming left V 3 bases short and J 0 bases short, with 18 bases between. The CDR3 is 18 amino acids.

The rearrangement uses TRBV27 and TRBJ1-1; maybe TRBD1 (5 bases). Trimming left V 2 bases short and J 6 bases short, with 10 bases between. Germline CDR1 reads MNHEY; CDR2 reads SMNVEV (reference sequence). This CDR3 spans 13 amino acids. The CDR3 reads CASSLQQGPEAFF. The DNA of the CDR3 is TGTGCCAGCAGTTTACAGCAGGGTCCTGAAGCTTTCTTT.

This rearrangement joins TRBV5-6 to TRBJ2-7; 10 positions match TRBD1. The CDR3 has 15 residues. Trimming removed 3 bases from V and 4 bases from J; junction bases left unmatched: 7. The germline V gene has CDR1 SGHDT and CDR2 YYEEEE. CDR3 loop: CASSSPGTGEYEQYF. CDR3 nucleotides: TGTGCCAGCAGCTCGCCCGGGACAGGGGAGTACGAGCAGTACTTC.

The chain uses TRBV10-3 and TRBJ2-6, with D perhaps assigned TRBD1 or TRBD2 (5 bases each). This CDR3 is built from 19 residues. Trimming left V 6 bases short and J 0 bases short, with 21 bases between. The germline V gene has CDR1 ENHRY and CDR2 SYGVKD. The CDR3 nucleotides read TGTGCCATCAGAATCAAACCTCCGGGACCGATCTCTGGGGCCAACGTCCTGACTTTC. Translating gives CAIRIKPPGPISGANVLTF.

The chain links TRBV6-5 to TRBJ1-6; D not certain. Trimming cost V 6 bases and J 5 bases, with 11 bases left between them. CDR1 is MNHEY, CDR2 SVGAGI, per germline. The CDR3 contains 14 residues. This chain's CDR3 is CASRKSANNSPLHF. CDR3 DNA: TGTGCCAGCAGGAAGTCTGCGAATAATTCACCCCTCCACTTT.

Many counts were recorded for this clonotype. The chain has TRBV7-2 and TRBJ1-5; D unclear. V was trimmed by 4 bases and J by 2 bases, leaving 21 bases between them. Germline CDR1 reads SGHTA; CDR2 reads FQGNSA. CDR3 length: 18 amino acids. CDR3 DNA: TGTGCCAGCAGCTCCCCAGAGAGGGATTACCGGGGCAATCAGCCCCAGCATTTT. It is translated as CASSSPERDYRGNQPQHF.

The rearrangement uses TRBV6-2 or TRBV6-3 and TRBJ2-5; 8 nucleotides match TRBD2. Per germline, CDR1 MNHEY and CDR2 SVGEGT. This CDR3 is 19 amino acids long. The junction had 14 bases not matched to a gene; V was cut back by 0 bases and J by 2 bases. CDR3 loop: CASSYSIPSPTSEQETQYF. In DNA, the CDR3 is TGTGCCAGCAGTTACTCTATCCCCTCCCCGACTAGCGAACAAGAGACCCAGTACTTC.

The V and J genes are TRBV4-1 and TRBJ1-5; 11 nucleotides match TRBD1. The CDR3 runs 16 residues. Trimming took 0 bases from V and 3 from J; bases not matched to a gene: 1. Germline-derived CDR1 and CDR2 are MGHRA and YSYEKL. Here the CDR3 reads CASSQEGQGDNQPQHF. Written as DNA, the CDR3 is TGCGCCAGCAGCCAAGAGGGACAGGGGGACAATCAGCCCCAGCATTTT.

This clonotype came up a few times. The chain is built from TRBV7-6 and TRBJ2-3, with 11 nucleotides matching TRBD2. Germline CDR1 is SGHVS and CDR2 is FNYEAQ. The CDR3 totals 18 residues. With 5 bases clipped from V and 4 bases from J, the junction kept 14 bases outside the gene matches. CDR3 loop: CASSLYPTSGELADTQYF. CDR3 nucleotide sequence: TGTGCCAGCAGCCTGTACCCGACTAGCGGGGAGTTGGCAGATACGCAGTATTTT.

The rearrangement links TRBV27 to TRBJ2-7; 7 nucleotides line up with TRBD2. The trim removed 4 bases at V and 2 bases at J, leaving 8 bases unmatched. Per germline, CDR1 MNHEY and CDR2 SMNVEV (reference sequence). The CDR3 is made up of 15 amino acids. The CDR3 nucleotides are TGTGCCAGCAGTTGGCGGGGGATAAATCCCTACGAGCAGTACTTC. Translating gives CASSWRGINPYEQYF.

This clonotype showed up just a few times. The chain recombines TRBV7-9 with TRBJ1-1, with 10 positions matching TRBD1. Germline V gives CDR1 SEHNR, CDR2 FQNEAQ (reference sequence). The CDR3 has 14 amino acids. V lost 4 bases to trimming and J lost 8 bases; unmatched junction nucleotides: 7. The CDR3 DNA reads TGTGCCAGCAGCTCGACAGGGGGCTCGCGAGAAGCTTTCTTT. Its protein is CASSSTGGSREAFF.

Only a few counts were recorded for this clonotype. J is TRBJ2-1 and V is TRBV19; no firm D call. There are 15 residues in the CDR3. Germline CDR1 is LNHDA and CDR2 is SQIVND (reference sequence). V was trimmed by 0 bases and J by 1 base, leaving 7 bases between them. The CDR3 spells CASSIEARSYNEQFF. DNA of the CDR3: TGTGCCAGTAGTATAGAGGCTAGGTCCTACAATGAGCAGTTCTTC.

Remarks on this clonotype: An end of the junction differs from the germline gene, which may be a read error. V usage is TRBV7-6 and J usage is TRBJ2-1, with D maybe TRBD2 (6 bases). This CDR3 is built from 15 residues. Germline-derived CDR1 and CDR2 are SGHVS and FNYEAQ. This CDR3 is CASSLVVGGYNEQFF. CDR3 nucleotide sequence: TGTGCTAGCAGCTTAGTTGTGGGGGGATACAATGAGCAGTTCTTC.

V usage is TRBV9 and J usage is TRBJ2-3, with unresolved D. The CDR3 has 15 residues. V lost 7 bases and J 5 bases, leaving 20 bases between the germline ends. Germline V gene lookup returns CDR1 SGDLS and CDR2 YYNGEE. CDR3 bases: TGTGCCAGCGCAAGTATGTGGGGTTCGCAAGATACGCAGTATTTT. Its protein is CASASMWGSQDTQYF.